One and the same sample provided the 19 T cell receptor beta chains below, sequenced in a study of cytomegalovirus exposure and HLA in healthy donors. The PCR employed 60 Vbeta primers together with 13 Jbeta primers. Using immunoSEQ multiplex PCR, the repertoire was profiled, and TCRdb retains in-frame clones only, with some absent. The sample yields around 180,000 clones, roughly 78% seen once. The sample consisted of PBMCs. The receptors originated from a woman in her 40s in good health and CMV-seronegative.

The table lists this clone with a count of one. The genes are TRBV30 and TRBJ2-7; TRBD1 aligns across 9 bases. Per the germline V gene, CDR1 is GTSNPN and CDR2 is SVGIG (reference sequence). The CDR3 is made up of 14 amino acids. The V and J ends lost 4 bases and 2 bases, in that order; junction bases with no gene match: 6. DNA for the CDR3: TGTGCCTGGAAAACGGGACAGGGCCCCTACGAGCAGTACTTC. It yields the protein CAWKTGQGPYEQYF.

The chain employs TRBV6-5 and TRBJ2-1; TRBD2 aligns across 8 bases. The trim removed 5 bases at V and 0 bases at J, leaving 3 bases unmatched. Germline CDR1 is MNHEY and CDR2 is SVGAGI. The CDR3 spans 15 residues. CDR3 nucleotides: TGTGCCAGCAGTGTTAGCGGGACCTCCTACAATGAGCAGTTCTTC. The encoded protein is CASSVSGTSYNEQFF.

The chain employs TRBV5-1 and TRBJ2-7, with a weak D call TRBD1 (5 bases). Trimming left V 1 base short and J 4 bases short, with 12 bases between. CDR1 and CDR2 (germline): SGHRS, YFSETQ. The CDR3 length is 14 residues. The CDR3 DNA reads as TGCGCCAGCAGCTTGCGGCAGGGCGTTTACGAGCAGTACTTC. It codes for CASSLRQGVYEQYF.

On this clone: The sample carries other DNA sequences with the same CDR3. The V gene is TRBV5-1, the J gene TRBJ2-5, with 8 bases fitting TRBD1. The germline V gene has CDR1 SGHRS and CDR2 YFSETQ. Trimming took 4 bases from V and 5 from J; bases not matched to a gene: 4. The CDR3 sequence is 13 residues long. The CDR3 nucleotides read TGCGCCAGCAGCCCAGGGGGCGGCGAGACCCAGTACTTC. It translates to CASSPGGGETQYF.

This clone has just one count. CDR3 residues: CASSPGRREANEQYF. CDR3 bases: TGTGCCAGCAGCCCAGGGCGTAGGGAGGCCAACGAGCAGTACTTC. The chain uses TRBV5-4 and TRBJ2-7, with D maybe TRBD2 (6 bases). Per the germline V gene, CDR1 is SGHNT and CDR2 is YYREEE (reference sequence). The V gene lost 4 bases and the J gene lost 5 bases, with 19 bases spanning the gap. CDR3 length: 15 amino acids.

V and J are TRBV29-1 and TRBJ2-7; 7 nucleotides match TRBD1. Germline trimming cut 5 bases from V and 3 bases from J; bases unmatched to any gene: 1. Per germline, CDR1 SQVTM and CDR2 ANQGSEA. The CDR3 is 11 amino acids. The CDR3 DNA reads TGCAGCGTTCGGGACAGCTACGAGCAGTACTTC. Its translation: CSVRDSYEQYF.

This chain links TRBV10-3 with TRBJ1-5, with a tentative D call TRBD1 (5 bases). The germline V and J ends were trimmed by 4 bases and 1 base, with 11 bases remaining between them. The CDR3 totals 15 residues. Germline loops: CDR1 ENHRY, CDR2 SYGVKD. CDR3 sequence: CAISGVGASNQPQHF. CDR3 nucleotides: TGTGCCATCAGTGGGGTAGGGGCCAGCAATCAGCCCCAGCATTTT.

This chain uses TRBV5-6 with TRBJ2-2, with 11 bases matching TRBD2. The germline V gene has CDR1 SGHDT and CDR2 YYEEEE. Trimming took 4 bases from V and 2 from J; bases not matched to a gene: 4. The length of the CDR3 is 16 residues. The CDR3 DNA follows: TGTGCCAGCAGCGGGGGACTAGCGGCAAACACCGGGGAGCTGTTTTTT. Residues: CASSGGLAANTGELFF.

The CDR3 DNA reads as TGCAGCGTTGAATACAGACTTACCCTAGCAGCTTTCTTT. This translates into CSVEYRLTLAAFF. J is TRBJ1-1 and V is TRBV29-1, with unresolved D. The CDR3 spans 13 residues. The germline V and J ends were trimmed by 2 bases and 10 bases, with 17 bases remaining between them. Per germline, CDR1 SQVTM and CDR2 ANQGSEA. Full variable domain (remainder filled in from reference TRBV29-1 and TRBJ1-1): SAVISQKPSRDICQRGTSLTIQCQVDSQVTMMFWYRQQPGQSLTLIATANQGSEATYESGFVIDKFPISRPNLTFSTLTVSNMSPEDSSIYLCSVEYRLTLAAFFGQGTRLTVV.

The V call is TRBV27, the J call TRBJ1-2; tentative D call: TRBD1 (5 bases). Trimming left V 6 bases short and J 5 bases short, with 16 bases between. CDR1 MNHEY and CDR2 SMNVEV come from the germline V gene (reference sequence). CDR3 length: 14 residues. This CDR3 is CASRLRGPHYGYTF. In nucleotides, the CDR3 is TGTGCCAGCAGGTTGCGGGGCCCCCATTATGGCTACACCTTC.

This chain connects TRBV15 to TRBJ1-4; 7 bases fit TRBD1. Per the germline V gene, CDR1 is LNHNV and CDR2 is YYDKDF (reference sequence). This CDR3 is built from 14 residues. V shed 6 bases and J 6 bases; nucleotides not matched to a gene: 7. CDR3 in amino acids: CATRETGLDEKLFF. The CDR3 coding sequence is TGTGCCACCAGGGAGACAGGGCTCGATGAAAAACTGTTTTTT.

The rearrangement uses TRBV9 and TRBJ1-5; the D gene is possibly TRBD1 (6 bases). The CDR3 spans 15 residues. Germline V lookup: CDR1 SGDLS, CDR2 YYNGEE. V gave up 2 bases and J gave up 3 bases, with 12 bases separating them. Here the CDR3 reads CASSVTGSVNQPQHF. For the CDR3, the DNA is TGTGCCAGCAGCGTCACAGGGAGTGTCAATCAGCCCCAGCATTTT.

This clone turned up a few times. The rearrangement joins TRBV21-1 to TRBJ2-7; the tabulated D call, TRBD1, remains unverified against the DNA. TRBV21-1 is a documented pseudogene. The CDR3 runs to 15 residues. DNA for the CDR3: TGTGCCAGCAGCAAAGATAGACAGGCGGACTACGAGCAGTACTTC. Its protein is CASSKDRQADYEQYF.

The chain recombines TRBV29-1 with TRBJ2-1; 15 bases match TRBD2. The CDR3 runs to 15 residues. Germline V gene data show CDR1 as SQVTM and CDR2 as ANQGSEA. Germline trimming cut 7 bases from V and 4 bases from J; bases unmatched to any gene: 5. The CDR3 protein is CSALGLAGGYNEQFF. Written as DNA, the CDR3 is TGCAGCGCCCTAGGACTAGCGGGAGGGTACAATGAGCAGTTCTTC.

The CDR3 is CASSLSWGGNTEAFF. CDR3 coding DNA: TGTGCCAGCAGCTTATCTTGGGGCGGGAACACTGAAGCTTTCTTT. This chain uses TRBV7-8 with TRBJ1-1, with D perhaps matching TRBD1 (5 bases). The CDR3 loop spans 15 amino acids. From germline, CDR1 is SGHVS and CDR2 FQNEAQ. Trimming took 2 bases from V and 1 from J, leaving 11 bases between them.

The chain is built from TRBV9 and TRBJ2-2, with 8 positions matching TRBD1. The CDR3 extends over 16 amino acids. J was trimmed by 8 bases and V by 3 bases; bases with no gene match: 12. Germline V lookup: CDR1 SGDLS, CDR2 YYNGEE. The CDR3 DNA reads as TGTGCCAGCAGCGCCACGGCCGACAGGGGAAAGGGGGAGCTGTTTTTT. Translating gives CASSATADRGKGELFF.

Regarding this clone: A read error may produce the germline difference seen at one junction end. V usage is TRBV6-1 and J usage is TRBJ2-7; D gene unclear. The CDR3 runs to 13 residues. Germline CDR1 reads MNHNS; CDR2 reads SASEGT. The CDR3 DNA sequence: TGTGCCAGCAGTGATTATCTTGCAGAACCGCCGTTCTTC. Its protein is CASSDYLAEPPFF.

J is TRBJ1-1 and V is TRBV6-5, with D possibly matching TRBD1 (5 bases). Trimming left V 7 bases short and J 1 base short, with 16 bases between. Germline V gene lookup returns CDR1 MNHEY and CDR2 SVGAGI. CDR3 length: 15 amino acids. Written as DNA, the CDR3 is TGTGCCAGCACCCCAAGGACACCGAAGAACACTGAAGCTTTCTTT. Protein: CASTPRTPKNTEAFF.

The CDR3 protein is CASSIRVNTEAFF. The CDR3, as DNA: TGTGCCAGTAGTATTAGAGTGAACACTGAAGCTTTCTTT. The V call is TRBV19, the J call TRBJ1-1, with no clear D. Germline V gene sequence: CDR1 LNHDA, CDR2 SQIVND (reference sequence). The CDR3 spans 13 residues. The V end lost 3 bases, the J end lost 0 bases, and 5 bases lay between the germline ends.